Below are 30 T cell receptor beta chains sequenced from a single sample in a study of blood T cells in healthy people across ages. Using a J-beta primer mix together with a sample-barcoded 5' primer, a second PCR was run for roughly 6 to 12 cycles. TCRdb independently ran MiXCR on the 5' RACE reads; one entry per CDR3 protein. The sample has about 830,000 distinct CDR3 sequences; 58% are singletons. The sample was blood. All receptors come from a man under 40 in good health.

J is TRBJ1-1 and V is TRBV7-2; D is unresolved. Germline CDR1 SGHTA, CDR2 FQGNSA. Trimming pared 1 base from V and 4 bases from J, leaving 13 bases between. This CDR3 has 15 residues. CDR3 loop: CASSLVADRGTEAFF. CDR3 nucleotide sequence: TGTGCCAGCAGCTTAGTCGCGGACCGGGGCACTGAAGCTTTCTTT. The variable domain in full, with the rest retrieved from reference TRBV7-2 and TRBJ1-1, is GAGVSQSPSNKVTEKGKDVELRCDPISGHTALYWYRQSLGQGLEFLIYFQGNSAPDKSGLPSDRFSAERTGGSVSTLTIQRTQQEDSAVYLCASSLVADRGTEAFFGQGTRLTVV.

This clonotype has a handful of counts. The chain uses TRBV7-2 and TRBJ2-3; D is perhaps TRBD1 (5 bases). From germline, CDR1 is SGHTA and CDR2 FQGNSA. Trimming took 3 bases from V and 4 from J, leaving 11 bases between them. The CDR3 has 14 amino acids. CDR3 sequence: CASSFNRPPDTQYF. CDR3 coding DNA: TGTGCCAGCAGCTTTAACAGGCCTCCAGATACGCAGTATTTT. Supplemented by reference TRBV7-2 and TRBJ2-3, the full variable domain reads GAGVSQSPSNKVTEKGKDVELRCDPISGHTALYWYRQSLGQGLEFLIYFQGNSAPDKSGLPSDRFSAERTGGSVSTLTIQRTQQEDSAVYLCASSFNRPPDTQYFGPGTRLTVL.

CDR3 sequence: CASTLSWTGGSGELFF. CDR3 sequence (DNA): TGTGCCAGCACCCTCTCGTGGACTGGGGGTTCCGGGGAGCTGTTTTTT. The chain couples TRBV3-1 to TRBJ2-2; D is tentatively TRBD1 or TRBD2 (5 bases each). V was pared by 7 bases and J by 6 bases, with 21 bases between. The CDR3 spans 16 residues. Germline lookup yields CDR1 LGHDT and CDR2 YNNKEL (reference sequence).

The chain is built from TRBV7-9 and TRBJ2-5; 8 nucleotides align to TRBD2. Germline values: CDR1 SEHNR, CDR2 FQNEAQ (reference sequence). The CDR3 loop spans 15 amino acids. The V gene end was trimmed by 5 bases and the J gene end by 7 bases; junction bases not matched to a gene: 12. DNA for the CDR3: TGTGCCAGCAGCACCGGAGCGGGGGATTTAGGGACCCAGTACTTC. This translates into CASSTGAGDLGTQYF.

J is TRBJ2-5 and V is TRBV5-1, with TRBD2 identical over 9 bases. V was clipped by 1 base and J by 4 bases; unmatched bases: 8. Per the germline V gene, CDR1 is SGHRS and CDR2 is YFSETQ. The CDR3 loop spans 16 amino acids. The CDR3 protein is CASSLRRGGTRETQYF. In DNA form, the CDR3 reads TGCGCCAGCAGCTTGCGGCGGGGGGGGACCCGAGAGACCCAGTACTTC.

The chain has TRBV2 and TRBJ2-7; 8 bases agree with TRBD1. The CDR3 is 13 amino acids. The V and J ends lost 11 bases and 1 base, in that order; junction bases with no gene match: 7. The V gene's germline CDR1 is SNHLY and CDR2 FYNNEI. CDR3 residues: CAVRTGTSYEQYF. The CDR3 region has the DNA TGTGCCGTCCGGACAGGGACTTCCTACGAGCAGTACTTC.

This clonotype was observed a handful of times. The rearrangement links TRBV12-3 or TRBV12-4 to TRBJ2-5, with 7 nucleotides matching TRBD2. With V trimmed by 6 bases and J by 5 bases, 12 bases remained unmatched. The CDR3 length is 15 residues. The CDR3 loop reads CASSPAGLSGETQYF. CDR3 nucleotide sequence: TGTGCCAGCAGCCCAGCGGGGCTTAGCGGGGAGACCCAGTACTTC.

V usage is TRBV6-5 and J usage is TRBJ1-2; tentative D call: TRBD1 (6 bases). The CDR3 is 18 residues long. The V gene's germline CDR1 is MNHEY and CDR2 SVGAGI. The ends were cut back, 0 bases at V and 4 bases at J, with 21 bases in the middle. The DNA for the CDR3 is TGTGCCAGCAGTTACTCGGGAGGGGGTAACCTTCGCAGCTATGGCTACACCTTC. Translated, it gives CASSYSGGGNLRSYGYTF.

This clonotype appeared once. The CDR3 here is CSARGQPAVSYNEQFF. CDR3 nucleotide sequence: TGCAGTGCTAGAGGTCAGCCCGCGGTTTCCTACAATGAGCAGTTCTTC. The J gene is TRBJ2-1, the V gene TRBV20-1, with D unclear. V gave up 1 base and J gave up 1 base, with 14 bases separating them. CDR1 is DFQATT and CDR2 is SNEGSKA in the germline V gene (reference sequence). This CDR3 region has 16 residues.

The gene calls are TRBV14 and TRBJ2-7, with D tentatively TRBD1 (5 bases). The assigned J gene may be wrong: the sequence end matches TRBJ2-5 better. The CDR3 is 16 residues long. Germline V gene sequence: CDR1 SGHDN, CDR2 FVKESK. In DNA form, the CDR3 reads TGTGCCAGCAGCCAAGTATCCCAGGGAATTCATGAGACCCAGTACTTC. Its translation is CASSQVSQGIHETQYF.

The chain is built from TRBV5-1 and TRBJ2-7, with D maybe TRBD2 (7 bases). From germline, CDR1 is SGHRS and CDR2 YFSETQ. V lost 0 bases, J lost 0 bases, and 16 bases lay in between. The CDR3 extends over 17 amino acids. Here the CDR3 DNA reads TGCGCCAGCAGCTTGGTCTTGGGCGGGGGCGCCTCCTACGAGCAGTACTTC. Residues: CASSLVLGGGASYEQYF.

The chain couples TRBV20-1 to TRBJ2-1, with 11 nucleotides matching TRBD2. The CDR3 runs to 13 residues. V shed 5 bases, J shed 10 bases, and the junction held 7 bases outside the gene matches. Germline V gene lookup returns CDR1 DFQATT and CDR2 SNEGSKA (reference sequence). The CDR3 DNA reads TGCAGTGCTGTTAGCGGGAGGGTCGACGAGCAGTTCTTC. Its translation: CSAVSGRVDEQFF.

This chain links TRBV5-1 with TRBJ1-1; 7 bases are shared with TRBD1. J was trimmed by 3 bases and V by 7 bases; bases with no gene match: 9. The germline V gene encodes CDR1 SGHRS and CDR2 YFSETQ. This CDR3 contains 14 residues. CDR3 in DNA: TGCGCCAGCCGAGAAACAGGGGACTACACTGAAGCTTTCTTT. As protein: CASRETGDYTEAFF.

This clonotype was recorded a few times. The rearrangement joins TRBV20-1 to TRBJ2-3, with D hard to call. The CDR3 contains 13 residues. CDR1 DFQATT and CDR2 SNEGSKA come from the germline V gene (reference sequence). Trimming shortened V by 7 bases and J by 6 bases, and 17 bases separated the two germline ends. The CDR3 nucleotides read TGCAGTGTCTCCCCTCGCCCGGCGGATACGCAGTATTTT. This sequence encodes CSVSPRPADTQYF.

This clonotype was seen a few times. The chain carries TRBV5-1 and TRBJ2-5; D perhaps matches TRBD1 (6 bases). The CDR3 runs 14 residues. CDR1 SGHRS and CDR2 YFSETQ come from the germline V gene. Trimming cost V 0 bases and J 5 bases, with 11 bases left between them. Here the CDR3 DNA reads TGCGCCAGCAGCTTGGAGGCAGGGGTGGAGACCCAGTACTTC. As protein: CASSLEAGVETQYF.

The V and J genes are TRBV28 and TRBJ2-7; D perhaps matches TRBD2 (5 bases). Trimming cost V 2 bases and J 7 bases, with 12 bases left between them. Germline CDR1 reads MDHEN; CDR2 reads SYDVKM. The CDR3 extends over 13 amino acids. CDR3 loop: CASSLNPSGEQYF. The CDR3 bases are TGTGCCAGCAGTTTAAACCCAAGCGGAGAGCAGTACTTC.

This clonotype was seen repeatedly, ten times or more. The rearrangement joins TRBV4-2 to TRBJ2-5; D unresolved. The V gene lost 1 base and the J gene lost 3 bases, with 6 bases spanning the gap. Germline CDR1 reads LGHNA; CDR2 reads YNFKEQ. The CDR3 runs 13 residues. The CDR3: CASSQAAEETQYF. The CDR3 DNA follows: TGTGCCAGCAGCCAAGCGGCCGAAGAGACCCAGTACTTC.

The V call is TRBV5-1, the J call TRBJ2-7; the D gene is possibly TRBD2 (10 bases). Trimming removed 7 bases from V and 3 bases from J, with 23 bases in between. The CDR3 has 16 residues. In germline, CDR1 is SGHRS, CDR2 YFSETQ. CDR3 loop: CASRTGEERGGYEQYF. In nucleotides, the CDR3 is TGCGCCAGCCGGACAGGGGAAGAGCGGGGGGGCTACGAGCAGTACTTC.

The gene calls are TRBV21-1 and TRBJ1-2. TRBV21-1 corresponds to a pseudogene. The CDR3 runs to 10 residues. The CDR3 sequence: CARGCYGYTF. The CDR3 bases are TGTGCCAGGGGCTGCTATGGCTACACCTTC.

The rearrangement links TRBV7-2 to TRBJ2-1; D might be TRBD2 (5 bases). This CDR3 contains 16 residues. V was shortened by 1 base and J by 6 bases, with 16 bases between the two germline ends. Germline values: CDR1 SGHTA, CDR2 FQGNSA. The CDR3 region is CASSLGGYGVSNEQFF. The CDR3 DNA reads TGTGCCAGCAGCTTAGGAGGGTATGGGGTAAGCAATGAGCAGTTCTTC. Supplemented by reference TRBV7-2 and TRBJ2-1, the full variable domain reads GAGVSQSPSNKVTEKGKDVELRCDPISGHTALYWYRQSLGQGLEFLIYFQGNSAPDKSGLPSDRFSAERTGGSVSTLTIQRTQQEDSAVYLCASSLGGYGVSNEQFFGPGTRLTVL.

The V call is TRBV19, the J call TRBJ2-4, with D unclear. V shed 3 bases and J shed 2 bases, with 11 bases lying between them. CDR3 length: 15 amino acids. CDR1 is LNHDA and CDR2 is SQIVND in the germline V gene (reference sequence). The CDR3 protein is CASSIRTTSKNIQYF. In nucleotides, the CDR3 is TGTGCCAGTAGTATCCGTACTACCTCCAAAAACATTCAGTACTTC.

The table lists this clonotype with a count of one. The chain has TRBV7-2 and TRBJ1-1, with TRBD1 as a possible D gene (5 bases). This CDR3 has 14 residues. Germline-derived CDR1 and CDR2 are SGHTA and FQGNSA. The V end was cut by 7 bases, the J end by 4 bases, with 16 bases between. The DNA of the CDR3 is TGTGCCAGCAAACCCAATTGGGGCAGCACTGAAGCTTTCTTT. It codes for CASKPNWGSTEAFF. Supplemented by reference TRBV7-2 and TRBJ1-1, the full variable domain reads GAGVSQSPSNKVTEKGKDVELRCDPISGHTALYWYRQSLGQGLEFLIYFQGNSAPDKSGLPSDRFSAERTGGSVSTLTIQRTQQEDSAVYLCASKPNWGSTEAFFGQGTRLTVV.

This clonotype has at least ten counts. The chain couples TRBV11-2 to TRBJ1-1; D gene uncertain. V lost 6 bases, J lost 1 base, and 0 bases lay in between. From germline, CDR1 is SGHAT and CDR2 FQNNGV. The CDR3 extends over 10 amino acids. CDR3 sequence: CASRNTEAFF. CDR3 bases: TGTGCCAGCAGGAACACTGAAGCTTTCTTT.

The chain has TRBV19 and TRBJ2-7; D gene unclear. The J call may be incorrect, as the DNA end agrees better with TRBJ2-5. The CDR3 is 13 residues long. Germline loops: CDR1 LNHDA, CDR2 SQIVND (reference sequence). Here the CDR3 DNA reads TGTGCCAGCGGTCAGACCCTCCAAGAGACCCAGTACTTC. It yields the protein CASGQTLQETQYF.

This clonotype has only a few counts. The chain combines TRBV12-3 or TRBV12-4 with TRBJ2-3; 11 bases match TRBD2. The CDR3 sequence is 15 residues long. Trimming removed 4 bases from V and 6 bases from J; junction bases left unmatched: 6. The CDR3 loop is CASSSPSGGHDTQYF. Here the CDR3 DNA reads TGTGCCAGCAGTTCCCCTAGCGGGGGGCATGATACGCAGTATTTT.

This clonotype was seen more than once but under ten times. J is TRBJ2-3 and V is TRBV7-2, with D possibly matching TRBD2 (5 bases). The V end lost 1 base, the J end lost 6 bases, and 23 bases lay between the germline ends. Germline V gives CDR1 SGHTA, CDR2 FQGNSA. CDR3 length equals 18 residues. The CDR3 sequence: CASSLDKGFGIRRDTQYF. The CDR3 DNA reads TGTGCCAGCAGCTTAGATAAAGGGTTCGGGATTAGGAGGGATACGCAGTATTTT.

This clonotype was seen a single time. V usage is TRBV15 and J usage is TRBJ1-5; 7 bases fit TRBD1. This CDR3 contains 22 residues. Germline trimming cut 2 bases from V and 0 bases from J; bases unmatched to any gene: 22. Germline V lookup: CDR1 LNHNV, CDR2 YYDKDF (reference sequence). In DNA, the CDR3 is TGTGCCACCAGCAGATTTTGCCTGGACAGGCCTTCCAAGTCCATTAGCAATCAGCCCCAGCATTTT. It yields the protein CATSRFCLDRPSKSISNQPQHF.

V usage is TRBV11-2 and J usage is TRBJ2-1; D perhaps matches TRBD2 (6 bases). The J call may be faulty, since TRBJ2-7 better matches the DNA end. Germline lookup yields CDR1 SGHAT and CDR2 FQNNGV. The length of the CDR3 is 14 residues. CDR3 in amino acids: CASSPDYSYNEQYF. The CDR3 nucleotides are TGTGCCAGCAGCCCGGACTACTCCTACAATGAGCAGTACTTC.

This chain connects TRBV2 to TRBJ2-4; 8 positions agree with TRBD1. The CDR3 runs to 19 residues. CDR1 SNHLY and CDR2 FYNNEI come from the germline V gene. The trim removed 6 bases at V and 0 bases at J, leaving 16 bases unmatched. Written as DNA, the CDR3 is TGTGCCAGCAGCCAAAATGATGGACAGGGCATTATAGCCAAAAACATTCAGTACTTC. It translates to CASSQNDGQGIIAKNIQYF.

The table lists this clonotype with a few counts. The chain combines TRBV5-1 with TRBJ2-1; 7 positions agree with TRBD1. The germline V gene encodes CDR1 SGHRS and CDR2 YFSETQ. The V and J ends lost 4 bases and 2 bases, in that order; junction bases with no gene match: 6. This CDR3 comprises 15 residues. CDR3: CASSTGQAAYNEQFF. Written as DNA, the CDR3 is TGCGCCAGCAGCACAGGACAGGCGGCCTACAATGAGCAGTTCTTC.